The next 21 T cell receptor beta chains were all read from a single sample in a study of shared clonotypes between healthy human individuals. As defined, naive CD8 cells were CD45RO-negative and positively selected for CCR7, with terminally differentiated effector memory CD45RA+ cells excluded. Libraries were prepared by immunoSEQ multiplex PCR; TCRdb keeps only in-frame clonotypes and omits some of them. Altogether around 2,000,000 clones are present, approximately 94% being singletons, with the ten largest covering roughly 1.7%. Sequenced input: naive CD8+ T cells from PBMCs. All receptors derive from a man aged 18 to 30 in good health. Some clones in this sample may be carry-over from other donors' samples.

This chain uses TRBV19 with TRBJ1-1; possible D gene TRBD1, 5 bases. CDR3 size: 15 residues. Germline CDR1 is LNHDA and CDR2 is SQIVND (reference sequence). Trimming stripped 3 bases from V and 0 bases from J, with 11 bases between. This CDR3 is CASSMAGIMNTEAFF. The CDR3, as DNA: TGTGCCAGTAGTATGGCAGGGATAATGAACACTGAAGCTTTCTTT.

The genes are TRBV28 and TRBJ1-1; no definite D call. V lost 8 bases and J 1 base, leaving 17 bases between the germline ends. Germline lookup yields CDR1 MDHEN and CDR2 SYDVKM. The CDR3 is made up of 15 amino acids. The CDR3, as DNA: TGTGCCAGCGGAAGACCGGGCCTCACGAACACTGAAGCTTTCTTT. It codes for CASGRPGLTNTEAFF.

This clone has more than one count but fewer than ten. The chain has TRBV6-4 and TRBJ2-7, with 7 bases identical to TRBD1. V gave up 5 bases and J gave up 4 bases; unmatched junction bases: 5. The germline gives CDR1 MRHNA, CDR2 SNTAGT. CDR3 length: 13 amino acids. CDR3 residues: CASSTRQGYEQYF. DNA of the CDR3: TGTGCCAGCAGTACAAGACAGGGTTACGAGCAGTACTTC.

This sequence joins TRBV28 and TRBJ2-7; unclear D gene. There are 12 residues in the CDR3. V shed 2 bases and J shed 3 bases, with 5 bases lying between them. Germline lookup yields CDR1 MDHEN and CDR2 SYDVKM. The chain's CDR3 is CASSLHGYEQYF. The CDR3 DNA reads TGTGCCAGCAGTTTACATGGCTACGAGCAGTACTTC. Full variable domain (outside the CDR3, taken from reference TRBV28 and TRBJ2-7): DVKVTQSSRYLVKRTGEKVFLECVQDMDHENMFWYRQDPGLGLRLIYFSYDVKMKEKGDIPEGYSVSREKKERFSLILESASTNQTSMYLCASSLHGYEQYFGPGTRLTVT.

Comment on this clone: This same CDR3 is encoded by further DNA sequences in the sample. V usage is TRBV6-5 and J usage is TRBJ2-1; D assignment may be TRBD1 or TRBD2 (5 bases each). CDR3 length equals 13 residues. Germline lookup yields CDR1 MNHEY and CDR2 SVGAGI. With 7 bases removed from V and 2 bases from J, the gap between germline ends came to 9 bases. CDR3 in DNA: TGTGCCAGCACCTCGGGACCCTACAATGAGCAGTTCTTC. Translating it yields CASTSGPYNEQFF.

With regard to this clone: The sample holds other DNA sequences that translate to the same CDR3. The J gene is TRBJ2-1, the V gene TRBV6-5; a possible D gene is TRBD2 (6 bases). This CDR3 has 13 amino acids. CDR1 is MNHEY, CDR2 SVGAGI, per germline. The V and J ends lost 0 bases and 7 bases respectively, with 7 bases between them. The CDR3 DNA reads as TGTGCCAGCAGTTACTCTCGGGGGAATGAGCAGTTCTTC. As protein: CASSYSRGNEQFF.

This chain connects TRBV27 to TRBJ2-6; D is ambiguous. V lost 6 bases to trimming and J lost 1 base, with 16 bases between them. The CDR3 extends over 17 amino acids. In germline, CDR1 is MNHEY, CDR2 SMNVEV (reference sequence). For the CDR3, the DNA is TGTGCCAGCAGCAAGAGAAGGTCAGGTTCTGGGGCCAACGTCCTGACTTTC. Translated: CASSKRRSGSGANVLTF.

Turning to this clone: In the same sample, other DNA sequences code for this CDR3. The chain joins TRBV29-1 to TRBJ1-1, with D possibly being TRBD1 (6 bases). In germline, CDR1 is SQVTM, CDR2 ANQGSEA. The CDR3 is made up of 13 amino acids. V dropped 4 bases and J dropped 1 base, with 10 bases sitting between them. CDR3 residues: CSVGGQTNTEAFF. CDR3 in DNA: TGCAGCGTTGGGGGACAAACGAACACTGAAGCTTTCTTT.

V gene TRBV28 combines with J gene TRBJ1-1; no clear D gene. Germline loops: CDR1 MDHEN, CDR2 SYDVKM. This CDR3 comprises 17 residues. V lost 4 bases and J lost 6, with 24 bases in between. The CDR3 nucleotides read TGTGCCAGCAGTTCCTTTGGGAGGGTAATGGGAGGTCCTGAAGCTTTCTTT. Translated, it gives CASSSFGRVMGGPEAFF.

The chain joins TRBV5-4 to TRBJ2-7, with TRBD2 matching over 11 bases. J gave up 3 bases and V 3 bases, and 5 bases lay outside the gene matches. Germline-derived CDR1 and CDR2 are SGHNT and YYREEE (reference sequence). The CDR3 has 15 residues. The CDR3 here is CASSWGTSGYYEQYF. CDR3 DNA: TGTGCCAGCAGCTGGGGGACTAGCGGATACTACGAGCAGTACTTC. Variable domain in full (rest from reference TRBV5-4 and TRBJ2-7): ETGVTQSPTHLIKTRGQQVTLRCSSQSGHNTVSWYQQALGQGPQFIFQYYREEENGRGNFPPRFSGLQFPNYSSELNVNALELDDSALYLCASSWGTSGYYEQYFGPGTRLTVT.

With respect to this clone: The sample holds other DNA sequences that translate to the same CDR3. The chain employs TRBV9 and TRBJ2-3, with 11 bases fitting TRBD2. The CDR3 is 15 amino acids. Trimming took 4 bases from V and 5 from J; bases not matched to a gene: 6. CDR1 SGDLS and CDR2 YYNGEE come from the germline V gene. The CDR3 reads CASSPFGLAGDTQYF. In DNA form, the CDR3 reads TGTGCCAGCAGCCCGTTTGGACTAGCGGGAGATACGCAGTATTTT.

V gene TRBV7-9 combines with J gene TRBJ2-7; 8 bases align to TRBD1. The CDR3 sequence is 15 residues long. Germline V gene lookup returns CDR1 SEHNR and CDR2 FQNEAQ (reference sequence). The V and J ends lost 4 bases and 0 bases, in that order; junction bases with no gene match: 5. The CDR3: CASSSGQDSSYEQYF. The CDR3 bases are TGTGCCAGCAGCTCGGGACAGGACAGCTCCTACGAGCAGTACTTC.

This chain connects TRBV15 to TRBJ2-2; D is tentatively TRBD1 or TRBD2 (5 bases each). Germline values: CDR1 LNHNV, CDR2 YYDKDF (reference sequence). V was pared by 5 bases and J by 3 bases, with 13 bases between. The CDR3 length is 15 residues. Written as DNA, the CDR3 is TGTGCCACCAGCCGTCCCGGGGCGGACACCGGGGAGCTGTTTTTT. This codes for CATSRPGADTGELFF.

The J gene is TRBJ1-1, the V gene TRBV12-5; TRBD1 matches at 7 bases. Germline CDR1 reads LGHNT; CDR2 reads FRNRAP. With 4 bases clipped from V and 2 bases from J, the junction kept 4 bases outside the gene matches. The length of the CDR3 is 14 residues. The CDR3 reads CASGWDSFNTEAFF. Written as DNA, the CDR3 is TGTGCTAGTGGTTGGGACAGCTTTAACACTGAAGCTTTCTTT.

The genes are TRBV15 and TRBJ2-3; D gene unclear. Germline CDR1 and CDR2: LNHNV and YYDKDF (reference sequence). V was clipped by 3 bases and J by 0 bases, with 10 bases between them. CDR3 size: 15 residues. The CDR3 region is CATSSSTFSTDTQYF. The CDR3, as DNA: TGTGCCACCAGCAGCTCGACTTTTAGCACAGATACGCAGTATTTT.

This clone appeared a few times. Other nucleotide sequences from this sample produce the same CDR3. This chain joins TRBV9 and TRBJ1-1; D might be TRBD1 (5 bases). Trimming stripped 2 bases from V and 1 base from J, with 12 bases between. Germline V CDR1 and CDR2: SGDLS, YYNGEE. The CDR3 consists of 15 residues. For the CDR3, the DNA is TGTGCCAGCAGCGTTGAGGGCAGGGCGAACACTGAAGCTTTCTTT. Its protein is CASSVEGRANTEAFF. The whole variable domain, filled in from reference TRBV9 and TRBJ1-1, reads DSGVTQTPKHLITATGQRVTLRCSPRSGDLSVYWYQQSLDQGLQFLIQYYNGEERAKGNILERFSAQQFPDLHSELNLSSLELGDSALYFCASSVEGRANTEAFFGQGTRLTVV.

The rearrangement joins TRBV7-8 to TRBJ2-3, with D possibly TRBD2 on 6 matching bases. This CDR3 has 19 residues. Germline loops: CDR1 SGHVS, CDR2 FQNEAQ. V lost 4 bases to trimming and J lost 4 bases, with 27 bases between them. CDR3 in DNA: TGTGCCAGCAGCTCACAATCACCGACTACAGCGGGCCACCCAGATACGCAGTATTTT. Translation: CASSSQSPTTAGHPDTQYF.

This clone was found once. This chain links TRBV19 with TRBJ1-4, with D uncertain. Germline-derived CDR1 and CDR2 are LNHDA and SQIVND (reference sequence). The length of the CDR3 is 16 residues. Trimming took off 3 bases at V and 0 bases at J, with 11 bases between the two ends. CDR3 protein: CASSILGESTNEKLFF. CDR3 in DNA: TGTGCCAGTAGTATCCTCGGCGAATCAACTAATGAAAAACTGTTTTTT.

V gene TRBV7-9 combines with J gene TRBJ2-1; D assignment may be TRBD1 or TRBD2 (5 bases each). Germline V gives CDR1 SEHNR, CDR2 FQNEAQ (reference sequence). Trimming removed 1 base at V and 4 bases at J, with 14 bases between. The CDR3 runs 16 residues. The chain's CDR3 is CASSLGHGTQYNEQFF. As DNA, the CDR3 is TGTGCCAGCAGCTTAGGTCATGGGACCCAATACAATGAGCAGTTCTTC.

This clone was observed a single time. This chain connects TRBV6-5 to TRBJ2-2; D gene uncertain. Trimming took 6 bases from V and 3 from J, leaving 5 bases between them. Germline assignment: CDR1 MNHEY and CDR2 SVGAGI. The CDR3 covers 12 residues. CDR3 sequence reads: CASRFYTGELFF. As DNA, the CDR3 is TGTGCCAGCAGATTTTACACCGGGGAGCTGTTTTTT.

The chain recombines TRBV5-8 with TRBJ2-5; a weak D match, TRBD1 (5 bases). The ends were cut back, 5 bases at V and 1 base at J, with 12 bases in the middle. Per the germline V gene, CDR1 is SGHTS and CDR2 is YDEGEE. The CDR3 totals 14 residues. Here the CDR3 DNA reads TGTGCCAGCAGTTTGTCCGACAGCCAAGAGACCCAGTACTTC. Protein: CASSLSDSQETQYF.